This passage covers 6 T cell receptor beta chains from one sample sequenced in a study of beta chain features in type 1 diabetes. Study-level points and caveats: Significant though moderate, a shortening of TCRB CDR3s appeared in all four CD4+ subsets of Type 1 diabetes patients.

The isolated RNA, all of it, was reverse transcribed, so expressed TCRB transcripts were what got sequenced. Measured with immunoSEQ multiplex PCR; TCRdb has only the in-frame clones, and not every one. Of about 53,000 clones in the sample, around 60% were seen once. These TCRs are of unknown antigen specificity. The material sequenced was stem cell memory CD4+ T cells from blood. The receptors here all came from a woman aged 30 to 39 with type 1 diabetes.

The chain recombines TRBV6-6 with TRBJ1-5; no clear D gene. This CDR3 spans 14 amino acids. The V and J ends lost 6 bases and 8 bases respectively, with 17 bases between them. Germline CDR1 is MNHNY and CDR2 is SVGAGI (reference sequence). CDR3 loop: CASSHHFSEEPQHF. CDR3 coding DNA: TGTGCCAGCAGCCACCATTTTAGTGAGGAGCCCCAGCATTTT.

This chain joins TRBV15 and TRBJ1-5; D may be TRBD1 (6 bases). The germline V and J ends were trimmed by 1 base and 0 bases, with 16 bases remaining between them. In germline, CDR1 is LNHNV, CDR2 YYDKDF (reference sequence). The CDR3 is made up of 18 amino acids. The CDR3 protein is CATSRGGGDSYSNQPQHF. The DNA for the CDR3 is TGTGCCACCAGCAGAGGGGGGGGCGACAGCTATAGCAATCAGCCCCAGCATTTT.

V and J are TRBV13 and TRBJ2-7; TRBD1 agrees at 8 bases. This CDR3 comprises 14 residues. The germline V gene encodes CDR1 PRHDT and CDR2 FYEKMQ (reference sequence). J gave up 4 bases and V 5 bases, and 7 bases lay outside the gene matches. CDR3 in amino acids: CASSRPGQDYEQYF. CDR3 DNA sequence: TGTGCCAGCAGCCGCCCGGGACAGGATTACGAGCAGTACTTC.

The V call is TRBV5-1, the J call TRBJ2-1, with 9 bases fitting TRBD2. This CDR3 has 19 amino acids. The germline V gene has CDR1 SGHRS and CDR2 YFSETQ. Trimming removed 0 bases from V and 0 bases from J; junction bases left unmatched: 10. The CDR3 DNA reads TGCGCCAGCAGCTTGGCCGGGACTAGCCCTTATAGCTCCTACAATGAGCAGTTCTTC. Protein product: CASSLAGTSPYSSYNEQFF. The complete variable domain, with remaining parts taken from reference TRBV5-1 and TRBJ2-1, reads KAGVTQTPRYLIKTRGQQVTLSCSPISGHRSVSWYQQTPGQGLQFLFEYFSETQRNKGNFPGRFSGRQFSNSRSEMNVSTLELGDSALYLCASSLAGTSPYSSYNEQFFGPGTRLTVL.

Here the CDR3 reads CASSVHSGADTQYF. CDR3 nucleotide sequence: TGTGCCAGCAGCGTACATAGCGGCGCAGATACGCAGTATTTT. The V call is TRBV7-3, the J call TRBJ2-3; D perhaps matches TRBD2 (6 bases). Germline values: CDR1 SGHTA, CDR2 FQGTGA. CDR3 length: 14 amino acids. Trimming left V 5 bases short and J 4 bases short, with 13 bases between.

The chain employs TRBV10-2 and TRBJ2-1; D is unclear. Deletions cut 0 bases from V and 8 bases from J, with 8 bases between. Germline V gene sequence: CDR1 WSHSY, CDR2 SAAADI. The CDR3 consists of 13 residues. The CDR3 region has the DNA TGCGCCAGCAGTGAGTCGAGGTACCATGAGCAGTTCTTC. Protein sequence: CASSESRYHEQFF.